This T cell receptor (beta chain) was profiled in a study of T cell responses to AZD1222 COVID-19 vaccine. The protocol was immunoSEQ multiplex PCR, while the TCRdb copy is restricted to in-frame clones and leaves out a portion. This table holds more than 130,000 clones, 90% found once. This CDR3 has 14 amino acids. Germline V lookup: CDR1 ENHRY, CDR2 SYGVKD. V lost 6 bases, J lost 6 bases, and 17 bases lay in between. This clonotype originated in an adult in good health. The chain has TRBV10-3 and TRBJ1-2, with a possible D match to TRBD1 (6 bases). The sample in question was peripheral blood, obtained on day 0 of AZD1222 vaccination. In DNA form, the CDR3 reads TGTGCCATCAGCACGACCACGGGGGCGGATGGCTACACCTTC. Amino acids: CAISTTTGADGYTF.